Shown below are 21 T cell receptor beta chains from a single sample sequenced in a study of T cell clonality in common variable immunodeficiency. Data came from immunoSEQ multiplex PCR; TCRdb stores just in-frame clones and leaves some out. This sample comprises over 35,000 clones, none seen once only. Sequencing was performed on peripheral blood mononuclear cells. The receptor set was obtained from a person aged 18-70 years in good health.

About this clone: The observed sequence ends 3 residues before the CDR3 terminus, with the missing tail filled in from the germline J gene. J is TRBJ2-1 and V is TRBV10-2, with D perhaps matching TRBD2 (6 bases). V was clipped by 6 bases and J by 9 bases, with 18 bases between them. This CDR3 spans 14 amino acids. Germline V lookup: CDR1 WSHSY, CDR2 SAAADI. The CDR3 loop reads CASREIKLAGEQFF. CDR3 DNA (partial): TGCGCCAGCAGGGAAATCAAACTAGCCGGTGAG.

At least ten counts were recorded for this clone. The observed sequence ends 3 residues before the CDR3 terminus, with the missing tail filled in from the germline J gene. The rearrangement links TRBV20-1 to TRBJ2-1; TRBD2 matches at 9 bases. Trimming cost V 1 base and J 7 bases; bases outside gene matches: 5. This CDR3 is 14 amino acids long. Germline V gene lookup returns CDR1 DFQATT and CDR2 SNEGSKA (reference sequence). CDR3 DNA, as far as it was read: TGCAGTGCTAGAGGGTCTAGCGGGACTAATGAG. Translating it yields CSARGSSGTNE. Given in full, the CDR3 is CSARGSSGTNEQFF.

Many counts were recorded for this clone. The read ends 3 residues before the CDR3 terminus; that terminus is restored from the germline J gene. At the DNA level, this CDR3 is encoded by other sequences in the same sample as well. This chain connects TRBV5-1 to TRBJ1-4, with D possibly matching TRBD1 (5 bases). This CDR3 is 13 amino acids long. Trimming cost V 4 bases and J 6 bases, with 10 bases left between them. The germline V gene encodes CDR1 SGHRS and CDR2 YFSETQ. The sequenced part of the CDR3 DNA is TGCGCCAGCAGCCTGACGGGGGATGAAAAA. Encoded protein: CASSLTGDEK. The full CDR3 reads CASSLTGDEKLFF.

This clone was seen repeatedly, ten times or more. Read data end 3 residues before the CDR3 end; the end is taken from the germline J gene. The rearrangement joins TRBV5-1 to TRBJ2-7; 9 bases fit TRBD1. The CDR3 length is 13 residues. Germline V CDR1 and CDR2: SGHRS, YFSETQ. With 3 bases clipped from V and 2 bases from J, the junction kept 0 bases outside the gene matches. CDR3 protein: CASSWDRAYEQYF. The CDR3 bases that were read are TGCGCCAGCAGCTGGGACAGGGCCTACGAG.

This clone was seen many times. The CDR3 is cut off 3 residues early in the read; its end comes from the germline J gene. The chain employs TRBV24-1 and TRBJ2-1; TRBD2 matches 7 bases. In germline, CDR1 is KGHDR, CDR2 SFDVKD. V trimming: 2 bases; J trimming: 2 bases; junction bases outside the gene matches: 5. There are 16 residues in the CDR3. The CDR3 sequence: CATSDSGLAAYNEQFF. CDR3 DNA, as far as it was read: TGTGCCACCAGTGATTCTGGGCTAGCGGCCTACAATGAG.

This clone occurred many times. Read data end 3 residues before the CDR3 end; the end is taken from the germline J gene. The chain recombines TRBV20-1 with TRBJ1-6; TRBD1 is a possible D gene (6 bases). Germline V CDR1 and CDR2: DFQATT, SNEGSKA (reference sequence). V gave up 0 bases and J gave up 8 bases, with 14 bases separating them. The CDR3 totals 15 residues. The sequenced part of the CDR3 DNA is TGCAGTGCTAGAGATACAGGGAGTGTTGATTCACCC. Translating gives CSARDTGSVDSP. The complete CDR3 sequence is CSARDTGSVDSPLHF.

This clone came up many times. The read stops 3 residues short of the end of the CDR3; the missing end is completed from the germline J gene. The rearrangement uses TRBV20-1 and TRBJ2-3, with D possibly matching TRBD2 (5 bases). In germline, CDR1 is DFQATT, CDR2 SNEGSKA (reference sequence). V lost 6 bases and J 6 bases, leaving 16 bases between the germline ends. The CDR3 extends over 13 amino acids. CDR3: CSAGKTTGDTQYF. The CDR3 DNA, read in part, is TGCAGTGCGGGAAAGACAACGGGGGATACG.

This clone occurred many times. CDR3 sequence: CASSSEGSPVEKLFF. The CDR3 DNA, read in part, is TGTGCCAGCAGCTCGGAGGGGAGTCCGGTAGAAAAG. The chain carries TRBV5-5 and TRBJ2-2, with D possibly TRBD2 on 6 matching bases. The sequenced fragment ends 3 residues before the CDR3 boundary, so the rest is inferred from the germline J gene. Germline V gene lookup returns CDR1 SGHKS and CDR2 YYEKEE (reference sequence). This CDR3 spans 15 amino acids.

This clone was counted ten times or more. The read finishes 3 residues shy of the CDR3 end, and the germline J gene is used to complete it. This chain joins TRBV7-8 and TRBJ2-6, with a tentative D call TRBD1 (5 bases). CDR1 is SGHVS, CDR2 FQNEAQ, per germline. Trimming stripped 1 base from V and 3 bases from J, with 7 bases between. The CDR3 consists of 15 residues. Partial CDR3 DNA: TGTGCCAGCAGCTTAGGGGGCGGTGGGGCCAACGTC. It codes for CASSLGGGGANV. The whole CDR3 protein is CASSLGGGGANVLTF.

This clone has a count of ten or more. Here the CDR3 reads CASSVVAVAYEQYF. CDR3 bases read: TGTGCCAGCAGCGTTGTCGCGGTAGCCTACGAG. V and J are TRBV9 and TRBJ2-7, with D unresolved. Read coverage stops 3 residues before the CDR3 terminus; the germline J gene supplies the remainder. The CDR3 sequence is 14 residues long. Germline assignment: CDR1 SGDLS and CDR2 YYNGEE. Trimming took 2 bases from V and 2 from J, leaving 11 bases between them.

In its sample, this clone was seen many times. The CDR3 end is not reached by the read, which stops 3 residues before it; the germline J gene fills it in. This rearrangement joins TRBV7-6 to TRBJ2-3; 12 nucleotides match TRBD2. CDR1 SGHVS and CDR2 FNYEAQ come from the germline V gene. V lost 5 bases and J lost 1; bases outside the gene matches: 4. The CDR3 length is 16 residues. The part of the CDR3 DNA that was read is TGTGCCAGCAGCCGACTAGCGGGAGTCGGCACAGATACG. Protein product: CASSRLAGVGTDT. The full CDR3 is CASSRLAGVGTDTQYF.

This clone was seen many times. The CDR3 end is not reached by the read, which stops 3 residues before it; the germline J gene fills it in. The chain recombines TRBV19 with TRBJ1-4; no definite D call. Trimming stripped 5 bases from V and 2 bases from J, with 15 bases between. The germline CDR1 and CDR2 sequences are LNHDA and SQIVND (reference sequence). The CDR3 is 16 amino acids. The CDR3 loop is CASSVSASRTNEKLFF. The sequenced part of the CDR3 DNA is TGTGCCAGTAGTGTTTCGGCCTCCAGGACTAATGAAAAA.

Concerning this clone itself: The CDR3 goes on 3 residues after the read ends, and that part is filled in from the germline J gene. V is TRBV2 and J is TRBJ1-5; maybe TRBD1 (5 bases). The V gene's germline CDR1 is SNHLY and CDR2 FYNNEI. The length of the CDR3 is 15 residues. Trimming pared 4 bases from V and 0 bases from J, leaving 10 bases between. Partial CDR3 DNA: TGTGCCAGCAGTGGGGGCAGCAATAGCAATCAGCCC. It codes for CASSGGSNSNQP. The full CDR3 sequence reads CASSGGSNSNQPQHF.

This clone was seen many times. The read gets to within 3 residues of the CDR3 end, and the germline J gene fills in the rest. V gene TRBV5-1 combines with J gene TRBJ1-4; no clear D gene. This CDR3 spans 14 amino acids. Germline V gene sequence: CDR1 SGHRS, CDR2 YFSETQ. The chain's CDR3 is CASSLEGLFDGLFF. The DNA read from the CDR3 is TGCGCCAGCAGCTTGGAAGGCCTCTTCGATGGA.

This clone was recorded many times. From the germline J gene comes the end of the CDR3, since the read stops 3 residues before it. The chain uses TRBV18 and TRBJ1-5; D unclear. Germline loops: CDR1 KGHSH, CDR2 LQKENI. This CDR3 spans 13 amino acids. Trimming took off 2 bases at V and 3 bases at J, with 5 bases between the two ends. The DNA read from the CDR3 is TGTGCCAGCTCACCAGGGCACAATCAGCCC. Translating gives CASSPGHNQP. The CDR3 reads in full as CASSPGHNQPQHF.

This clone occurred many times. The CDR3 end is not reached by the read, which stops 3 residues before it; the germline J gene fills it in. The chain employs TRBV2 and TRBJ1-4; TRBD1 matches at 7 bases. The germline gives CDR1 SNHLY, CDR2 FYNNEI. This CDR3 comprises 13 residues. V shed 11 bases and J 8 bases; nucleotides not matched to a gene: 11. The sequenced part of the CDR3 DNA is TGTGCCGGACATCAGGGGGTGGACGAAAAA. This encodes CAGHQGVDEK. The full CDR3 sequence reads CAGHQGVDEKLFF.

This clone was found many times. The CDR3 DNA, read in part, is TGTGCCAGCAGCCCGGGACAGACCTACGAG. Amino acid sequence: CASSPGQTYE. The whole CDR3 sequence reads CASSPGQTYEQYF. The V call is TRBV5-6, the J call TRBJ2-7, with 7 bases matching TRBD1. The read terminates 3 residues ahead of where the CDR3 ends, so the germline J gene completes it. The CDR3 is made up of 13 amino acids. The V gene end was trimmed by 4 bases and the J gene end by 2 bases; junction bases not matched to a gene: 3. Germline assignment: CDR1 SGHDT and CDR2 YYEEEE.

The sample holds a few counts of this clone. The read halts 3 residues ahead of the CDR3 end, with the missing end drawn from the germline J gene. The J gene is TRBJ1-2, the V gene TRBV30; 9 bases line up with TRBD1. The germline V gene has CDR1 GTSNPN and CDR2 SVGIG (reference sequence). CDR3 length: 12 amino acids. Partial CDR3 DNA: TGTGCCTGGAGCGGGACAGGGTTCGAC. Protein sequence: CAWSGTGFD. The CDR3 in its entirety is CAWSGTGFDYTF.

The sample holds many counts of this clone. The read gets to within 3 residues of the CDR3 end, and the germline J gene fills in the rest. The chain links TRBV7-3 to TRBJ2-1, with TRBD2 matching 7 bases. The V segment lost 3 bases and the J segment 6 bases; nucleotides outside the gene matches: 8. In germline, CDR1 is SGHTA, CDR2 FQGTGA. There are 15 residues in the CDR3. The CDR3 bases that were read are TGTGCCAGCAGCTTGGGGGGGTTACTTGCCAATGAG. Protein sequence: CASSLGGLLANE. The entire CDR3 protein is CASSLGGLLANEQFF.

This clone is medium-sized (0.01 to 0.1%) within its sample. The read terminates 3 residues ahead of where the CDR3 ends, so the germline J gene completes it. The rearrangement uses TRBV5-1 and TRBJ2-7; TRBD1 might be the D (6 bases). The CDR3 consists of 15 residues. Germline CDR1 SGHRS, CDR2 YFSETQ. Deletions cut 4 bases from V and 2 bases from J, with 16 bases between. The CDR3 DNA, read in part, is TGCGCCAGCAGCCCAGGGGCGCCTCTTACCTACGAG. It is translated as CASSPGAPLTYE. The whole CDR3 is CASSPGAPLTYEQYF.

This clone was picked up many times. The CDR3 protein is CASAGGGQSQETQYF. The part of the CDR3 DNA that was read is TGCGCCAGCGCCGGAGGGGGACAAAGTCAAGAGACC. The gene calls are TRBV5-1 and TRBJ2-5; either TRBD1 or TRBD2 may supply D (6 bases each). The read terminates 3 residues ahead of where the CDR3 ends, so the germline J gene completes it. The V end was cut by 7 bases, the J end by 2 bases, with 18 bases between. This CDR3 spans 15 amino acids. Germline V lookup: CDR1 SGHRS, CDR2 YFSETQ.